The 11 T cell receptor beta chains in this list originate from one sample, sequenced in a study of CD8 T cells in Susac syndrome. Random hexamers were used to reverse transcribe an amount of roughly 0.5 to 1 ug RNA. TCRdb used MiXCR to reprocess the immunoSEQ multiplex PCR reads, holding one entry per CDR3 protein. The table lists under 250,000 distinct CDR3 sequences, about 94% of them singletons. Input material: CD4+ T cells from PBMCs. These receptor sequences come from a human donor with Susac syndrome.

V gene TRBV6-5 combines with J gene TRBJ1-6, with 7 positions matching TRBD1. V shed 6 bases, J shed 7 bases, and the junction held 3 bases outside the gene matches. CDR1 is MNHEY and CDR2 is SVGAGI in the germline V gene. The CDR3 length is 13 residues. The CDR3 DNA follows: TGTGCCAGCAGACCGACAGGGAATTCACCCCTCCACTTT. Protein: CASRPTGNSPLHF.

V and J are TRBV30 and TRBJ2-1; perhaps TRBD1 as D (6 bases). The CDR3 has 14 amino acids. V was trimmed by 4 bases and J by 3 bases, leaving 13 bases between them. In germline, CDR1 is GTSNPN, CDR2 SVGIG (reference sequence). CDR3 protein: CAWIGDIYYNEQFF. The CDR3 DNA follows: TGTGCCTGGATCGGGGACATATACTACAATGAGCAGTTCTTC. The full variable domain, its missing parts supplied by reference TRBV30 and TRBJ2-1, is SQTIHQWPATLVQPVGSPLSLECTVEGTSNPNLYWYRQAAGRGLQLLFYSVGIGQISSEVPQNLSASRPQDRQFILSSKKLLLSDSGFYLCAWIGDIYYNEQFFGPGTRLTVL.

V is TRBV20-1 and J is TRBJ1-2; D perhaps matches TRBD1 (5 bases). The ends were cut back, 3 bases at V and 5 bases at J, with 13 bases in the middle. Germline V lookup: CDR1 DFQATT, CDR2 SNEGSKA (reference sequence). The CDR3 is made up of 13 amino acids. The CDR3 DNA reads as TGCAGTGCTAGTCCTCCGGACAATTATGGCTACACCTTC. It yields the protein CSASPPDNYGYTF.

The chain couples TRBV6-2 or TRBV6-3 to TRBJ1-3, with TRBD1 as a possible D gene (6 bases). The CDR3 is made up of 15 amino acids. Looked up from germline, CDR1 is MNHEY and CDR2 is SVGEGT. With 8 bases removed from V and 0 bases from J, the gap between germline ends came to 14 bases. CDR3 sequence: CASGRGQYSGNTIYF. DNA of the CDR3: TGTGCCAGCGGACGAGGACAGTACTCTGGAAACACCATATATTTT.

This chain's CDR3 is CASSQLTSGGERVPREQFF. Written as DNA, the CDR3 is TGTGCCAGCAGCCAACTTACTAGCGGGGGGGAAAGAGTTCCCCGTGAGCAGTTCTTC. The chain has TRBV4-2 and TRBJ2-1, with 13 bases aligning to TRBD2. This CDR3 is 19 amino acids long. Germline assignment: CDR1 LGHNA and CDR2 YNFKEQ. Germline trimming cut 2 bases from V and 9 bases from J; bases unmatched to any gene: 16.

The CDR3 reads CASSTGLAGNGELFF. Here the CDR3 DNA reads TGTGCCAGCAGTACGGGACTAGCGGGGAACGGGGAGCTGTTTTTT. This chain links TRBV27 with TRBJ2-2, with 13 bases aligning to TRBD2. The CDR3 spans 15 residues. V lost 5 bases and J lost 7; bases outside the gene matches: 4. Germline-derived CDR1 and CDR2 are MNHEY and SMNVEV (reference sequence).

The chain links TRBV12-3 or TRBV12-4 to TRBJ2-7; no reliable D call. V was clipped by 5 bases and J by 3 bases, with 17 bases between them. The CDR3 has 15 amino acids. The CDR3: CASSPRPSASYEQYF. The CDR3 DNA sequence: TGTGCCAGCAGTCCCCGACCCTCCGCTAGCTACGAGCAGTACTTC.

V gene TRBV20-1 combines with J gene TRBJ1-1, with TRBD1 identical over 8 bases. This CDR3 comprises 12 residues. Germline V gene sequence: CDR1 DFQATT, CDR2 SNEGSKA (reference sequence). Trimming cost V 6 bases and J 6 bases; bases outside gene matches: 6. The CDR3 region has the DNA TGCAGTGCGCGTTTACAGGGGGCTGAAGCTTTCTTT. It codes for CSARLQGAEAFF.

This clonotype was observed once. The genes are TRBV30 and TRBJ1-1, with 8 bases that match TRBD1. J lost 4 bases, V lost 7 bases, and 11 bases had no gene match. This CDR3 has 14 amino acids. CDR1 and CDR2 (germline): GTSNPN, SVGIG (reference sequence). In DNA form, the CDR3 reads TGTGCCTTAGGATCCAGGGGGCGGGTCACTGAAGCTTTCTTT. Translation: CALGSRGRVTEAFF.

The V and J genes are TRBV7-8 and TRBJ2-1, with TRBD2 identical over 10 bases. CDR1 SGHVS and CDR2 FQNEAQ come from the germline V gene. The CDR3 is 15 residues long. V trimming: 1 base; J trimming: 9 bases; junction bases outside the gene matches: 6. The CDR3 reads CASSLVPAGGLEQFF. CDR3 DNA sequence: TGTGCCAGCAGCTTAGTTCCAGCGGGGGGGCTTGAGCAGTTCTTC.

The genes are TRBV29-1 and TRBJ2-5; D may be TRBD1 or TRBD2 (6 bases each). The V end was cut by 1 base, the J end by 5 bases, with 14 bases between. Germline loops: CDR1 SQVTM, CDR2 ANQGSEA. The CDR3 extends over 14 amino acids. The CDR3 protein is CSVEGPGAWETQYF. CDR3 bases: TGCAGCGTTGAAGGGCCGGGGGCGTGGGAGACCCAGTACTTC.